Listed below are T cell receptor beta chains from one sample, sequenced in a study of T cells expressing NK-cell markers. From the 5' RACE reads, TCRdb lists one entry per CDR3 protein and no DNA. The sample holds a few hundred thousand distinct CDR3 sequences. The specimen sequenced was blood T cells: a sorted CD56 or NKG2C T cell subset, CD4+ or CD8+ T cells, or bulk PBMC T cells (not recorded which). These receptors were collected from a man aged 18-75 years in good health. Both conserved end residues are part of each CDR3.

>TRBJ2-7|TRBV20-1
CSARQGAQYEQYF
>TRBJ1-1|TRBV11-1
CASSLPTGDTEAFF
>TRBJ2-7|TRBV5-1
CASSLVVGTGGSEQYF
>TRBJ2-1|TRBV24-1
CATSDPSRIGSYNEQFF
>TRBJ1-2|TRBV20-1
CSAYTGQGAFGYTF
>TRBJ1-2|TRBV6-5
CASTFSTGTNYGYTF
>TRBJ1-1|TRBV20-1
CSASRDRVTEAFF
>TRBJ1-1|TRBV5-1
CASRGRGTVNTEAFF
>TRBJ2-5|TRBV9
CASSVGNREETQYF
>TRBJ2-1|TRBV5-1
CASSPRTSGGSYNEQFF
>TRBJ2-7|TRBV12-3/TRBV12-4
CASSFLKGRRSEQYF
>TRBJ1-2|TRBV5-6
CASSRQQGRYGYTF
>TRBJ1-1|TRBV6-5
CASSYSALTEAFF
>TRBJ2-5|TRBV5-1
CASRQGTGGNQETQYF
>TRBJ2-7|TRBV19
CASRSRGRGEQYF
>TRBJ2-6|TRBV3-1
CASSQGGAGANVLTF
>TRBJ2-3|TRBV2
CASRGTGGWTDTQYF
>TRBJ2-1|TRBV5-1
CASSLRSGTGSEQFF
>TRBJ2-6|TRBV11-1
CASSLGTGTVSAFNVLTF
>TRBJ2-7|TRBV2
CASSPAGNTYEQYF
>TRBJ2-3|TRBV6-4
CASSDSAERDTQYF
>TRBJ1-4|TRBV6-5
CASSYSGVGTNEKLFF
>TRBJ1-1|TRBV15
CATSRDLGATNTEAFF
>TRBJ2-1|TRBV7-2
CASSLGTSGVGEQFF
>TRBJ2-6|TRBV6-5
CASSYSPGHLSSGANVLTF
>TRBJ2-7|TRBV6-1
CASSERPIGEQYF
>TRBJ2-5|TRBV19
CASVRLAGGSYQETQYF
>TRBJ2-5|TRBV5-1
CASSNSGQPGETQYF
>TRBJ2-7|TRBV7-6
CASSLHSSQGASYEQYF
>TRBJ2-6|TRBV18
CASSDRGLGANVLTF
>TRBJ1-5|TRBV28
CASSPRQGGFLQHF
>TRBJ2-4|TRBV12-3/TRBV12-4
CASSPGQTLAKNIQYF
>TRBJ2-1|TRBV6-5
CASSYGRGGRVGEQFF
>TRBJ2-1|TRBV20-1
CSAQPPAPRHNEQFF
>TRBJ1-4|TRBV4-2
CASSTQGTGNEKLFF
>TRBJ1-1|TRBV20-1
CSATSPTVQRTEAFF
>TRBJ1-1|TRBV15
CATSRDTEAFF
>TRBJ1-6|TRBV5-1
CASSSGTGTYNSPLHF
>TRBJ2-5|TRBV12-3/TRBV12-4
CATSGSNQETQYF
>TRBJ2-7|TRBV7-2
CASRPNSGGNYEQYF
>TRBJ2-5|TRBV28
CASSFWTSGGQETQYF
>TRBJ2-6|TRBV4-1
CASSQGGARSGANVLTF
>TRBJ1-2|TRBV5-5
CASSLVQSGANYGYTF
>TRBJ1-6|TRBV5-1
CASSFTVLQDSPLHF
>TRBJ2-2|TRBV4-2
CASSQDQGTTYTGELFF
>TRBJ2-7|TRBV11-2
CASSLSDRGYEQYF
>TRBJ2-1|TRBV12-3/TRBV12-4
CASRETSGSSLEQFF
>TRBJ1-1|TRBV12-3/TRBV12-4
CASTTPGRHTEAFF
>TRBJ2-7|TRBV7-2
CASSPLSGGAYEQYF
>TRBJ2-3|TRBV18
CASSPNRAMKTDTQYF
>TRBJ2-7|TRBV2
CASSEGTGLRFYEQYF
>TRBJ2-2|TRBV9
CASSVGQARAGELFF
>TRBJ2-7|TRBV5-1
CASSLLWQFNEQYF